The 8 T cell receptor beta chains listed next were all sequenced from one sample in a study of early T cells in non-severe SARS-CoV-2 infection. Each CDR3 protein is one row after TCRdb ran MiXCR on the 5' RACE reads. The data show around 60,000 distinct CDR3 sequences, with about 13% seen just once and around 9.9% held by the top ten. Sequencing input: whole blood. The source of these receptors is an adult who was a healthcare worker with PCR-confirmed SARS-CoV-2 infection or an uninfected control (not recorded which).

This clonotype occurred many times. The chain joins TRBV4-3 to TRBJ2-1, with D tentatively TRBD1 (5 bases). V was cut by 7 bases and J by 8 bases, with 21 bases left in between. Germline CDR1 reads LGHNA; CDR2 reads YSLEER. The CDR3 loop spans 15 amino acids. CDR3 sequence (DNA): TGCGCCAGCACCTTAGGGCAGGGCAGTGGGGATGAGCAGTTCTTC. This codes for CASTLGQGSGDEQFF.

This chain connects TRBV11-2 to TRBJ1-1, with D perhaps matching TRBD1 (5 bases). Trimming cost V 1 base and J 5 bases, with 14 bases left between them. CDR3 length equals 15 residues. Looked up from germline, CDR1 is SGHAT and CDR2 is FQNNGV. The CDR3 sequence is CASSLADGARTEAFF. CDR3 nucleotide sequence: TGTGCCAGCAGCTTAGCGGACGGGGCCAGGACTGAAGCTTTCTTT.

This clonotype was counted a few times. The chain is built from TRBV5-4 and TRBJ2-6; 12 positions match TRBD2. V gave up 4 bases and J gave up 0 bases; unmatched junction bases: 2. Germline CDR1 reads SGHNT; CDR2 reads YYREEE (reference sequence). The CDR3 extends over 17 amino acids. This CDR3 is CASSPGLAGSGANVLTF. The CDR3 region has the DNA TGTGCCAGCAGCCCGGGACTAGCGGGCTCTGGGGCCAACGTCCTGACTTTC.

This clonotype occurred a few times. This could be a read error, since a much larger clone is one nucleotide away. V is TRBV10-2 and J is TRBJ1-1; D not resolved. This CDR3 has 15 residues. Germline V gene sequence: CDR1 WSHSY, CDR2 SAAADI. CDR3: CASTVRGSGNTEVFF. In DNA, the CDR3 is TGCGCCAGCACCGTCAGAGGCAGTGGGAACACTGAAGTTTTCTTT.

This clonotype was seen repeatedly, ten times or more. The gene calls are TRBV28 and TRBJ1-2; possible D gene TRBD1, 6 bases. The CDR3 contains 14 residues. Germline V gives CDR1 MDHEN, CDR2 SYDVKM. Deletions cut 2 bases from V and 12 bases from J, with 19 bases between. CDR3 sequence (DNA): TGTGCCAGCAGTTTAGGCCCCCCCACAGGGCGAAACACCTTC. As protein: CASSLGPPTGRNTF.

This clonotype was detected many times. The chain is built from TRBV4-3 and TRBJ2-3; D remains ambiguous. V gave up 1 base and J gave up 2 bases, with 4 bases separating them. The CDR3 is 13 residues long. CDR1 and CDR2 from the germline V gene are LGHNA and YSLEER. The DNA of the CDR3 is TGCGCCAGCAGCCAAGTTCCCACAGATACGCAGTATTTT. It is translated as CASSQVPTDTQYF.

CDR3 amino acids: CASSLARGGSTRETQYF. The CDR3 nucleotides are TGTGCCAGCAGCTTGGCCCGAGGCGGCAGCACTCGTGAGACCCAGTACTTC. The chain couples TRBV5-4 to TRBJ2-5; D unclear. Trimming cost V 0 bases and J 5 bases, with 20 bases left between them. CDR3 size: 17 residues. CDR1 is SGHNT and CDR2 is YYREEE in the germline V gene (reference sequence). The full variable domain, its missing parts supplied by reference TRBV5-4 and TRBJ2-5, is ETGVTQSPTHLIKTRGQQVTLRCSSQSGHNTVSWYQQALGQGPQFIFQYYREEENGRGNFPPRFSGLQFPNYSSELNVNALELDDSALYLCASSLARGGSTRETQYFGPGTRLLVL.

The rearrangement uses TRBV12-3 or TRBV12-4 and TRBJ1-2; D unclear. V was cut by 8 bases and J by 0 bases, with 10 bases left in between. This CDR3 has 13 amino acids. CDR3 loop: CASANYPNYGYTF. In DNA, the CDR3 is TGTGCCAGCGCCAACTATCCTAACTATGGCTACACCTTC.